This T cell receptor (beta chain) comes out of a study of T cells after posttransplantation cyclophosphamide. Profiled with immunoSEQ multiplex PCR; TCRdb holds only in-frame clones, not every one. This sample has 25,000 to 35,000 clones, each found more than once. Trimming stripped 9 bases from V and 3 bases from J, with 20 bases between. CDR1 is MNHEY, CDR2 SMNVEV, per germline (reference sequence). The CDR3 is 15 amino acids. Ten or more counts support this clone. The V call is TRBV27, the J call TRBJ1-1, with D hard to call. This clonotype originated in a woman aged 55-75 years in good health, CMV-negative, and a related stem cell transplant donor. Specimen: PBMCs. CDR3 region: CASRKERTRDTEAFF. In nucleotides, the CDR3 is TGTGCCAGTCGAAAGGAGAGGACGCGGGACACTGAAGCTTTCTTT.